Sequencing of this TCR beta chain was carried out in a study of blood T cell repertoires in COVID-19. Looking at the study overall: The United States, Italy and Spain provided the acute and convalescent COVID-19 samples.

The repertoire was sequenced with immunoSEQ multiplex PCR; TCRdb's copy has only in-frame clones and lacks some. The repertoire holds about 310,000 clones, with roughly 91% as singletons. With regard to this clone: Other nucleotide sequences from this sample produce the same CDR3.

Sample: peripheral blood. The sequence was collected from a man over 45 with active or convalescent COVID-19.

CDR3 region: CSASLAGASYEQYF. The DNA for the CDR3 is TGCAGTGCTAGTCTAGCGGGGGCTTCCTACGAGCAGTACTTC. The chain employs TRBV20-1 and TRBJ2-7; 10 nucleotides match TRBD2. This CDR3 is built from 14 residues. Germline V lookup: CDR1 DFQATT, CDR2 SNEGSKA (reference sequence). J lost 1 base, V lost 3 bases, and 3 bases had no gene match.